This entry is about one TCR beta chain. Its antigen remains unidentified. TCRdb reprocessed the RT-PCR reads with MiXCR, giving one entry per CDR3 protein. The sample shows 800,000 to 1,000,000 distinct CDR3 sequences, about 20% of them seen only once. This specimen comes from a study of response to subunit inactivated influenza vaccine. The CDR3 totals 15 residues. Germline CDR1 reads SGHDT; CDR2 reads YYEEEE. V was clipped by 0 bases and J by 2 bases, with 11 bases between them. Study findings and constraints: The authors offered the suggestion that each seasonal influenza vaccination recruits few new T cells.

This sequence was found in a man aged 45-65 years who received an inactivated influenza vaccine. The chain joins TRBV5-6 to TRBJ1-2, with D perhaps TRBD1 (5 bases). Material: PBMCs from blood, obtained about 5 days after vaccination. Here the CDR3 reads CASSLARDGNYGYTF. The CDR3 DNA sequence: TGTGCCAGCAGCTTGGCCAGGGACGGAAACTATGGCTACACCTTC.